Included here is one TCR beta chain sequence, with context. These data are taken from a study of OX40 agonist ivuxolimab in advanced cancers. V was pared by 6 bases and J by 7 bases, with 19 bases between. There are 15 residues in the CDR3. Germline CDR1 reads MNHEY; CDR2 reads SVGAGI. Here immunoSEQ multiplex PCR was the method, and the copy in TCRdb shows in-frame clones only, minus some. The sample has some 100,000 clones, around 90% seen once. The source is an adult with an advanced solid tumor such as melanoma, head and neck, liver or kidney cancer. Material: CD4+ or CD8+ T cells sorted from blood, obtained in a trial of the OX40 agonist ivuxolimab. V and J are TRBV6-5 and TRBJ1-5, with D perhaps matching TRBD1 (6 bases). The CDR3 sequence is CASSLPTGYRQPQHF. The DNA of the CDR3 is TGTGCCAGCAGCTTGCCAACAGGGTACCGGCAGCCCCAGCATTTT.